The T cell receptor beta chain under discussion was sequenced for a study of human T cells and chemical hapten exposure. Germline CDR1 reads SGHAT; CDR2 reads FQDESV (reference sequence). V lost 6 bases to trimming and J lost 4 bases, with 21 bases between them. The CDR3 spans 17 residues. From the RACE reads, TCRdb called clonotypes with MiXCR, one entry per CDR3 protein. The table lists under 450,000 distinct CDR3 sequences, roughly 6% of them singletons. Time point indicated: patch test 2, 6 weeks after DPC sensitization. Sample treatment: therapeutic diphenylcyclopropenone sensitization with weekly scalp DPC.

This sequence joins TRBV11-1 and TRBJ2-2, with D maybe TRBD1 (6 bases). The source is a woman under 30 with alopecia areata. Some clones in this sample may be carry-over from other donors' samples. This specimen consisted of whole blood, obtained in connection with sensitization to the hapten diphenylcyclopropenone (DPC). This chain's CDR3 is CASRHKNRDHSTGELFF. The CDR3 DNA is TGTGCCAGCAGGCACAAGAACAGGGATCACTCCACCGGGGAGCTGTTTTTT.